The clone carrying this T cell receptor beta chain showed up just a few times. Produced via immunoSEQ multiplex PCR; TCRdb's table is partial and in-frame only. The data hold around 300,000 clones, with about 90% observed a single time. This record belongs to a study of blood T cell repertoires in COVID-19. Germline CDR1 LNHDA, CDR2 SQIVND (reference sequence). Trimming cost V 3 bases and J 7 bases, with 9 bases left between them. The CDR3 runs 13 residues. The TCR sequence derives from a young man with active or convalescent COVID-19. The genes are TRBV19 and TRBJ1-4; unclear D gene. The sequencing input was peripheral blood. CDR3 sequence reads: CASSMRIREKLFF. CDR3 DNA: TGTGCCAGTAGTATGCGCATCCGTGAAAAACTGTTTTTT.